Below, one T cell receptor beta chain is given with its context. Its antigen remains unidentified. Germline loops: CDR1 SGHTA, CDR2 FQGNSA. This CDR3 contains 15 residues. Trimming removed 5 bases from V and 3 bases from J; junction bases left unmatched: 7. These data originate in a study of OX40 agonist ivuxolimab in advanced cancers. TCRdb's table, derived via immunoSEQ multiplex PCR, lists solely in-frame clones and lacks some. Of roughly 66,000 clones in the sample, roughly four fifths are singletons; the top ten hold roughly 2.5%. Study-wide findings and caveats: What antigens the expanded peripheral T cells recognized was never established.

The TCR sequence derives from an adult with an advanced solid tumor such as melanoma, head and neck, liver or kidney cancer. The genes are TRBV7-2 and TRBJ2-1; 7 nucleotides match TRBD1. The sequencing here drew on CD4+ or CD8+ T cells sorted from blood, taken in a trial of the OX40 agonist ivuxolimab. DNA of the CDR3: TGTGCCAGCAGCATTCAGGGGGATTTCTACAATGAGCAGTTCTTC. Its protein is CASSIQGDFYNEQFF. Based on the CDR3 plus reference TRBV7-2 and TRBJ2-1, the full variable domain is GAGVSQSPSNKVTEKGKDVELRCDPISGHTALYWYRQSLGQGLEFLIYFQGNSAPDKSGLPSDRFSAERTGGSVSTLTIQRTQQEDSAVYLCASSIQGDFYNEQFFGPGTRLTVL.